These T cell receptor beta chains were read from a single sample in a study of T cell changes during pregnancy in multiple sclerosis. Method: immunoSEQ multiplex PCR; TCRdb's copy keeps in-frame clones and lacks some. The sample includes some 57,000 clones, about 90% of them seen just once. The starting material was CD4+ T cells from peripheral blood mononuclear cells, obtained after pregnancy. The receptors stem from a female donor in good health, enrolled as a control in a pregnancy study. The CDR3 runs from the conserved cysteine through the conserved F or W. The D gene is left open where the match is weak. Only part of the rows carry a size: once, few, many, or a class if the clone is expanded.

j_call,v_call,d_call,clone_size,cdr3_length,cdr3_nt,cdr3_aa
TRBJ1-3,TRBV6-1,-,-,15,TGTGCCAGCAGTGAAGGCGCCAGGACTGGAAACACCATATATTTT,CASSEGARTGNTIYF
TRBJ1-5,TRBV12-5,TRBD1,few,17,TGTGCTAGTGGTTTTTCCCGACCGGGACAGGGAAATCAGCCCCAGCATTTT,CASGFSRPGQGNQPQHF
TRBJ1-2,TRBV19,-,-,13,TGTGCCAGTAGTATGGAGGCCCGGGATGGCTACACCTTC,CASSMEARDGYTF
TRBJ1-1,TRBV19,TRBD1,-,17,TGTGCCAGTAGTATAGATCAGTGGGGACAGGGGAACACTGAAGCTTTCTTT,CASSIDQWGQGNTEAFF
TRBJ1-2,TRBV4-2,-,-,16,TGTGCCAGCAGCCAAGAGCGAGTTCGGGAAAACTATGGCTACACCTTC,CASSQERVRENYGYTF
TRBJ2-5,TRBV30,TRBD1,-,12,TGTGCCTGTACAGGGGGCGCGGAGACCCAGTACTTC,CACTGGAETQYF
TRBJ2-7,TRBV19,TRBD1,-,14,TGTGCCAGTAGTCCGGGGAGAGACAGGGTCGAGCAGTACTTC,CASSPGRDRVEQYF
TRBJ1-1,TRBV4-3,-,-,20,TGCGCCAGCAGCCCCAGAACGGGGACCCACGGGACTCCGGGGGGGACTGAAGCTTTCTTT,CASSPRTGTHGTPGGTEAFF
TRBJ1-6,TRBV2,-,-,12,TGTGCCAGCAGTGACGCGTATTCACCCCTCCACTTT,CASSDAYSPLHF
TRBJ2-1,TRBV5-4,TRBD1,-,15,TGTGCCAGCAGCTTGGTGCAGGGGGCGCGCAATGAGCAGTTCTTC,CASSLVQGARNEQFF
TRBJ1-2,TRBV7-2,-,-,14,TGTGCCAGCAGCCCGGGGTGGGCCGATTATGGCTACACCTTC,CASSPGWADYGYTF
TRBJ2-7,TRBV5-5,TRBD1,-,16,TGTGCCAGCAGCTTGGGACAGGGGGCGCCATTTTACGAGCAGTACTTC,CASSLGQGAPFYEQYF
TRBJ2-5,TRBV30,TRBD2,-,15,TGTGCCTGGAGTAGGGGCGGGGGGGGCTGGGAGACCCAGTACTTC,CAWSRGGGGWETQYF
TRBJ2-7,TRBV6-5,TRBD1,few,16,TGTGCCAGCAGTTACTGGGACAGGGATGTTCCCTACGAGCAGTACTTC,CASSYWDRDVPYEQYF
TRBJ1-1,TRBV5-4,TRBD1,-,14,TGTGCCAGCAGCCTGGGACAGGGGGCAGCTGAAGCTTTCTTT,CASSLGQGAAEAFF
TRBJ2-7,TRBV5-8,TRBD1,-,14,TGTGCCAGCAGCTACCGGGACAGCCTCTACGAGCAGTACTTC,CASSYRDSLYEQYF
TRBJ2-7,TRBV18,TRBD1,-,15,TGTGCCAGCTCACGCTCCGGGACAGACACCTACGAGCAGTACTTC,CASSRSGTDTYEQYF